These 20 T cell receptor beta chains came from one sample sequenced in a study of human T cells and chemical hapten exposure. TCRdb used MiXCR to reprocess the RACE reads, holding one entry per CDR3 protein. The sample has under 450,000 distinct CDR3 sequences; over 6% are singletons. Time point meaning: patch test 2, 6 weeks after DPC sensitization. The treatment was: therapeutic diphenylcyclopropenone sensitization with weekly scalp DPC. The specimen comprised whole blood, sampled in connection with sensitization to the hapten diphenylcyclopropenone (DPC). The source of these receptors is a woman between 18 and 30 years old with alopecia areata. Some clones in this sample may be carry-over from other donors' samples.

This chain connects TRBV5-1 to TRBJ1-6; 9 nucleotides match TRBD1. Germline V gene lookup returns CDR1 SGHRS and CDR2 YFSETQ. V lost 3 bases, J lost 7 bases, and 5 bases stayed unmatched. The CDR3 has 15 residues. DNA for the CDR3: TGCGCCAGCAGCTACAGGACAGGGGAAAATTCACCCCTCCACTTT. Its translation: CASSYRTGENSPLHF.

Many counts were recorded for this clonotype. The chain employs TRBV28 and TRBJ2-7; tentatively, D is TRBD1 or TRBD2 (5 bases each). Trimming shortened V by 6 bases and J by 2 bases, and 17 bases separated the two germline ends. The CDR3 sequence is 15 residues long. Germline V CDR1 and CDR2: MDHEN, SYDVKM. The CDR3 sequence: CASSPLGDPTYEQYF. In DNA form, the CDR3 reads TGTGCCAGCAGCCCTCTGGGGGACCCAACCTACGAGCAGTACTTC.

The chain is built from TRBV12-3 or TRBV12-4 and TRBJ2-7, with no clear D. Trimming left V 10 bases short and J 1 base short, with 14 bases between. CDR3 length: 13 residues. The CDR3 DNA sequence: TGTGCCACCGCGACGGCCGGTTCCTACGAGCAGTACTTC. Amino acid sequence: CATATAGSYEQYF.

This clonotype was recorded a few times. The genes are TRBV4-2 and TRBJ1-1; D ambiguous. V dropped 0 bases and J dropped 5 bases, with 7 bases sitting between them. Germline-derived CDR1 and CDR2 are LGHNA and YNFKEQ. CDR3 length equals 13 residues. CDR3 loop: CASSQEGKTEAFF. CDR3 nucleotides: TGTGCCAGCAGCCAAGAAGGAAAAACTGAAGCTTTCTTT.

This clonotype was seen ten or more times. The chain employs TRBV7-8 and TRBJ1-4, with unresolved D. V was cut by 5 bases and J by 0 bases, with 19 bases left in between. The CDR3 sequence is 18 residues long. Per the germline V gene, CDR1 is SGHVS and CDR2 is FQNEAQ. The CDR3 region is CASSPLRVLGSTNEKLFF. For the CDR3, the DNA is TGTGCCAGCAGCCCTCTTAGGGTCTTGGGCTCAACTAATGAAAAACTGTTTTTT.

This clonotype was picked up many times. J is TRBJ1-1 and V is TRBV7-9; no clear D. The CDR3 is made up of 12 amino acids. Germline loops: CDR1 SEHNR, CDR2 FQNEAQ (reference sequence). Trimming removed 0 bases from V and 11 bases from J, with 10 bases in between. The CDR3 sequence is CASSLAEPMAFF. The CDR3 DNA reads TGTGCCAGCAGCTTAGCGGAGCCGATGGCTTTCTTT.

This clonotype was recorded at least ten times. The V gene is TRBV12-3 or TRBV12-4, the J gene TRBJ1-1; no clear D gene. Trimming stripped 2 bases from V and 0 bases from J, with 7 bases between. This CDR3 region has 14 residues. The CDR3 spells CASSLLLMNTEAFF. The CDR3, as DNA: TGTGCCAGCAGTTTATTACTAATGAACACTGAAGCTTTCTTT.

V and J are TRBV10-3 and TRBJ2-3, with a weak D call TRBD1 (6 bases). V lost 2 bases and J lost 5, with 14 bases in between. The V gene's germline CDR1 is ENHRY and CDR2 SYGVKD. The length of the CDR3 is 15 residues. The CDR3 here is CAISEDQKGVDTQYF. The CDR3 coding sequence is TGTGCCATCAGTGAGGACCAGAAGGGGGTAGATACGCAGTATTTT.

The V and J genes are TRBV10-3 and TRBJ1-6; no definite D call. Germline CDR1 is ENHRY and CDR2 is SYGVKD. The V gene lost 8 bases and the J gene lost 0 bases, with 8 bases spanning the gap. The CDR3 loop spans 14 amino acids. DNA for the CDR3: TGTGCCATCCGGGGTTCCTCCTATAATTCACCCCTCCACTTT. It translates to CAIRGSSYNSPLHF.

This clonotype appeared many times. The CDR3 loop reads CASSLVRSTNQPQHF. DNA for the CDR3: TGTGCCAGCAGCTTAGTTAGGAGTACGAATCAGCCCCAGCATTTT. The chain recombines TRBV7-2 with TRBJ1-5; unclear D gene. The germline gives CDR1 SGHTA, CDR2 FQGNSA. V lost 1 base and J lost 4, with 11 bases in between. This CDR3 has 15 amino acids.

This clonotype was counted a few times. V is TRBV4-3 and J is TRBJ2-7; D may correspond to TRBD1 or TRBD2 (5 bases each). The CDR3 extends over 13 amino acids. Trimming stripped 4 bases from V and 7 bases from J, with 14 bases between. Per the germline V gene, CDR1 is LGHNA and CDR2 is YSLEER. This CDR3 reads CASSRRGAEEQYF. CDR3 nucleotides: TGCGCCAGCAGCCGGAGAGGGGCGGAAGAGCAGTACTTC.

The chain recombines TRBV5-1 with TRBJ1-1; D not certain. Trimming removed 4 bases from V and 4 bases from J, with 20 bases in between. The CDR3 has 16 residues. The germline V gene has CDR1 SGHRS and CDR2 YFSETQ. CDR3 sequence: CASSRLGGSRTTEAFF. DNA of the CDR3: TGCGCCAGCAGCCGCCTTGGAGGGAGCCGGACCACTGAAGCTTTCTTT.

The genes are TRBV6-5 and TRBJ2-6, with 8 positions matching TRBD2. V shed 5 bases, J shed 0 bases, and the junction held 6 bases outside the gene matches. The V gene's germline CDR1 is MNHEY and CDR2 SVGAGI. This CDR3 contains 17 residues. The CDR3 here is CASSRGGRPSGANVLTF. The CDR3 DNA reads TGTGCCAGCAGTCGGGGGGGCAGACCCTCTGGGGCCAACGTCCTGACTTTC.

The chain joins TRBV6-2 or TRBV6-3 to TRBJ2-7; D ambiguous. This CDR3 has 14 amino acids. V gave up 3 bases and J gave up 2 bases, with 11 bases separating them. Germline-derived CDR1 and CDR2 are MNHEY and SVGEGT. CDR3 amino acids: CASSYRPETYEQYF. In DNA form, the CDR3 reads TGTGCCAGCAGTTATCGCCCTGAAACCTACGAGCAGTACTTC.

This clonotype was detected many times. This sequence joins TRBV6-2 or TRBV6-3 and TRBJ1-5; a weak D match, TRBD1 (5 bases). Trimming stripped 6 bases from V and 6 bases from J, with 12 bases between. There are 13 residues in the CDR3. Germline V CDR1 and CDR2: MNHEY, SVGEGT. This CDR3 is CASSQSQGQPQHF. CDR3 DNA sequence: TGTGCCAGCAGCCAATCCCAGGGTCAGCCCCAGCATTTT.

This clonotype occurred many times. CDR3 DNA sequence: TGTGCCAGCAGCCCTTCGCTAGGGACAGGGGGCGCCTCCAATCAGCCCCAGCATTTT. Its protein product is CASSPSLGTGGASNQPQHF. This chain connects TRBV11-2 to TRBJ1-5; 12 nucleotides match TRBD1. CDR1 is SGHAT and CDR2 is FQNNGV in the germline V gene. Trimming at V came to 5 bases and at J to 3 bases, leaving 14 bases not matched to a gene. This CDR3 spans 19 amino acids. The variable domain in full, with the rest retrieved from reference TRBV11-2 and TRBJ1-5, is EAGVAQSPRYKIIEKRQSVAFWCNPISGHATLYWYQQILGQGPKLLIQFQNNGVVDDSQLPKDRFSAERLKGVDSTLKIQPAKLEDSAVYLCASSPSLGTGGASNQPQHFGDGTRLSIL.

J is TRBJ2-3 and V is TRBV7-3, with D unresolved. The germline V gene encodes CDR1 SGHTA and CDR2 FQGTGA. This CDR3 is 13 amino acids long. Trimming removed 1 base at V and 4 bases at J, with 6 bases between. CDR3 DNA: TGTGCCAGCAGCTTAAAGGGATCAGATACGCAGTATTTT. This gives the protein CASSLKGSDTQYF. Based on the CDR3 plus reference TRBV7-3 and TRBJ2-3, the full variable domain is GAGVSQTPSNKVTEKGKYVELRCDPISGHTALYWYRQSLGQGPEFLIYFQGTGAADDSGLPNDRFFAVRPEGSVSTLKIQRTERGDSAVYLCASSLKGSDTQYFGPGTRLTVL.

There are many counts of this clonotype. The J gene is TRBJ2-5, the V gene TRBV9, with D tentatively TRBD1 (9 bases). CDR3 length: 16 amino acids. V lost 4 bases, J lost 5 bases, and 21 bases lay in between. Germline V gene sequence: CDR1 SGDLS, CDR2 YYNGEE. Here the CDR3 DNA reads TGTGCCAGCAGCTTAGCGGGACAGGGCAAGGAGGAGACCCAGTACTTC. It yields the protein CASSLAGQGKEETQYF.

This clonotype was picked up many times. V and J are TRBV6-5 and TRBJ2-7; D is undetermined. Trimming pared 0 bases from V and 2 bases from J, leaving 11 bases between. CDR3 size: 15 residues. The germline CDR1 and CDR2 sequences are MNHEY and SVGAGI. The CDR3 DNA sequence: TGTGCCAGCAGTTACTCGAACATGGCTCCCTACGAGCAGTACTTC. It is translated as CASSYSNMAPYEQYF.

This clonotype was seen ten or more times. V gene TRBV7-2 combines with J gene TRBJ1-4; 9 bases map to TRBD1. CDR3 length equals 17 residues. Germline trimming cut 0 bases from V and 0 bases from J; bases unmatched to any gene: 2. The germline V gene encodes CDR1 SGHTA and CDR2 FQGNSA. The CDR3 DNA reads TGTGCCAGCAGCTTAGCGGGACAGGGCGCAACTAATGAAAAACTGTTTTTT. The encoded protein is CASSLAGQGATNEKLFF.